Each of the 17 T cell receptor beta chains below was sequenced from the same sample in a study of vaccination effects on CD4 cells after COVID-19. Here immunoSEQ multiplex PCR was the method, and the copy in TCRdb shows in-frame clones only, minus some. The sample lists 30,000 or so clones, roughly 70% seen once, with 3.5% to 4% in the top ten. No antigens are known for them. Cells that had been cultured for 10 days were the source of isolated CD4+ T cells. The starting material was CD4+ T cells from PBMCs cultured without peptide, obtained before COVID-19 vaccination. The receptors here all came from a human donor who received a COVID-19 vaccine.

The chain couples TRBV2 to TRBJ2-2, with 8 bases fitting TRBD1. The CDR3 covers 15 residues. V shed 6 bases and J 3 bases; nucleotides not matched to a gene: 6. Germline CDR1 is SNHLY and CDR2 is FYNNEI. CDR3 loop: CASSGQTGDTGELFF. CDR3 in DNA: TGTGCCAGCAGCGGACAGACAGGGGACACCGGGGAGCTGTTTTTT.

V is TRBV24-1 and J is TRBJ2-7; 11 nucleotides match TRBD1. The CDR3 is made up of 19 amino acids. J was trimmed by 4 bases and V by 3 bases; bases with no gene match: 16. Germline V CDR1 and CDR2: KGHDR, SFDVKD. As DNA, the CDR3 is TGTGCCACCAGTGATGGGCCCGGGACAGGGGGATCGGGGGGTTACGAGCAGTACTTC. It is translated as CATSDGPGTGGSGGYEQYF.

This chain uses TRBV19 with TRBJ2-7, with D tentatively TRBD2 (6 bases). The CDR3 covers 15 residues. V was trimmed by 1 base and J by 2 bases, leaving 12 bases between them. Germline-derived CDR1 and CDR2 are LNHDA and SQIVND (reference sequence). The CDR3 reads CASSIAGDVPYEQYF. The CDR3 nucleotides are TGTGCCAGTAGTATAGCGGGGGATGTCCCCTACGAGCAGTACTTC.

The chain carries TRBV10-3 and TRBJ2-2; TRBD2 matches at 13 bases. This CDR3 comprises 18 residues. After removal of 5 bases from V and 5 bases from J, the junction contained 11 bases not matched to a gene. Germline V CDR1 and CDR2: ENHRY, SYGVKD. The CDR3 spells CAISNSNGLAGATGELFF. CDR3 bases: TGTGCCATCAGTAACTCAAACGGACTAGCGGGAGCGACCGGGGAGCTGTTTTTT.

A remark on this clone: Other nucleotide sequences in the sample specify the same CDR3. This chain joins TRBV3-1 (or the pseudogene TRBV3-2) and TRBJ2-7, with D perhaps matching TRBD1 (6 bases). Germline values: CDR1 LGHDT, CDR2 YNNKEL (reference sequence). This CDR3 is built from 14 residues. The V end was cut by 0 bases, the J end by 0 bases, with 6 bases between. CDR3 amino acids: CASSQEGGSYEQYF. DNA for the CDR3: TGTGCCAGCAGCCAAGAAGGGGGCTCCTACGAGCAGTACTTC.

The rearrangement links TRBV19 to TRBJ2-3, with 9 bases lining up with TRBD1. CDR1 and CDR2 from the germline V gene are LNHDA and SQIVND (reference sequence). CDR3 length equals 15 residues. V lost 3 bases, J lost 5 bases, and 6 bases stayed unmatched. The CDR3 reads CASSIRDREEDTQYF. CDR3 bases: TGTGCCAGTAGTATTCGGGACAGGGAGGAAGATACGCAGTATTTT.

The chain is built from TRBV7-6 and TRBJ2-5; unclear D gene. Looked up from germline, CDR1 is SGHVS and CDR2 is FNYEAQ. There are 13 residues in the CDR3. The germline V and J ends were trimmed by 2 bases and 5 bases, with 9 bases remaining between them. In DNA, the CDR3 is TGTGCCAGCAGCTTAACCCTCATGGAGACCCAGTACTTC. This codes for CASSLTLMETQYF. The entire variable domain, with the rest obtained from reference TRBV7-6 and TRBJ2-5, is as follows: GAGVSQSPRYKVTKRGQDVALRCDPISGHVSLYWYRQALGQGPEFLTYFNYEAQQDKSGLPNDRFSAERPEGSISTLTIQRTEQRDSAMYRCASSLTLMETQYFGPGTRLLVL.

This chain links TRBV2 with TRBJ1-6, with D possibly matching TRBD1 (6 bases). From germline, CDR1 is SNHLY and CDR2 FYNNEI. Trimming removed 4 bases at V and 9 bases at J, with 13 bases between. The CDR3 is 14 residues long. CDR3: CASSASGALSPLHF. CDR3 nucleotide sequence: TGTGCCAGCAGTGCGTCGGGGGCTCTTTCACCCCTCCACTTT.

V usage is TRBV7-8 and J usage is TRBJ1-2, with TRBD1 identical over 7 bases. Germline V gives CDR1 SGHVS, CDR2 FQNEAQ. This CDR3 is 16 amino acids long. J was trimmed by 5 bases and V by 5 bases; bases with no gene match: 14. The CDR3 coding sequence is TGTGCCAGCAGCCCGCGGACAGGAAATGGGGGTTATGGCTACACCTTC. It is translated as CASSPRTGNGGYGYTF.

This sequence joins TRBV25-1 and TRBJ2-2; perhaps TRBD1 as D (5 bases). The CDR3 is 14 residues long. Looked up from germline, CDR1 is MGHDK and CDR2 is SYGVNS. The germline V and J ends were trimmed by 6 bases and 8 bases, with 16 bases remaining between them. CDR3 region: CASSPSGNIGELFF. CDR3 nucleotide sequence: TGTGCCAGCAGCCCTTCAGGGAATATAGGGGAGCTGTTTTTT. The full variable domain, its missing parts supplied by reference TRBV25-1 and TRBJ2-2, is EADIYQTPRYLVIGTGKKITLECSQTMGHDKMYWYQQDPGMELHLIHYSYGVNSTEKGDLSSESTVSRIRTEHFPLTLESARPSHTSQYLCASSPSGNIGELFFGEGSRLTVL.

The V call is TRBV27, the J call TRBJ1-2; D gene uncertain. The CDR3 consists of 17 residues. With 3 bases removed from V and 1 base from J, the gap between germline ends came to 18 bases. CDR1 and CDR2 (germline): MNHEY, SMNVEV (reference sequence). The CDR3 DNA reads as TGTGCCAGCAGTTTTAACATGGCAAGACTTCATAACTATGGCTACACCTTC. Translation: CASSFNMARLHNYGYTF.

There are a few counts of this clone. The chain has TRBV5-1 and TRBJ2-7; D is undetermined. CDR1 SGHRS and CDR2 YFSETQ come from the germline V gene. The CDR3 has 14 residues. Trimming stripped 2 bases from V and 0 bases from J, with 9 bases between. CDR3 DNA: TGCGCCAGCAGCTTAAGCACGGACTCCTACGAGCAGTACTTC. Protein product: CASSLSTDSYEQYF.

This clone was seen just once. CDR3 DNA: TGTGCCACCCGCGGGACACCTGGAAACACCATATATTTT. Its translation: CATRGTPGNTIYF. The V call is TRBV2, the J call TRBJ1-3, with TRBD1 as a possible D gene (6 bases). This CDR3 has 13 residues. Germline CDR1 is SNHLY and CDR2 is FYNNEI. Trimming removed 10 bases at V and 2 bases at J, with 12 bases between.

The rearrangement joins TRBV7-2 to TRBJ2-7; D may be TRBD1 (6 bases). V was shortened by 2 bases and J by 2 bases, with 13 bases between the two germline ends. The CDR3 is made up of 15 amino acids. CDR1 SGHTA and CDR2 FQGNSA come from the germline V gene. The CDR3 reads CASSLYRVGTYEQYF. The CDR3 nucleotides are TGTGCCAGCAGCTTATACAGGGTGGGAACCTACGAGCAGTACTTC. Looking up the rest from reference TRBV7-2 and TRBJ2-7 gives the full variable domain: GAGVSQSPSNKVTEKGKDVELRCDPISGHTALYWYRQSLGQGLEFLIYFQGNSAPDKSGLPSDRFSAERTGGSVSTLTIQRTQQEDSAVYLCASSLYRVGTYEQYFGPGTRLTVT.

In nucleotides, the CDR3 is TGTGCCAGCAGTCTTGGGACAGCAACTAATGAAAAACTGTTTTTT. This encodes CASSLGTATNEKLFF. This chain links TRBV11-3 with TRBJ1-4; 7 positions match TRBD1. The CDR3 spans 15 residues. Trimming at V came to 6 bases and at J to 0 bases, leaving 4 bases not matched to a gene. The germline CDR1 and CDR2 sequences are SGHNT and YENEEA.

The chain has TRBV3-1 (or the pseudogene TRBV3-2) and TRBJ2-3, with 7 bases that match TRBD2. CDR3 length: 16 amino acids. The junction had 8 bases not matched to a gene; V was cut back by 2 bases and J by 3 bases. Germline V gene sequence: CDR1 LGHDT, CDR2 YNNKEL (reference sequence). CDR3: CASSQSRIGGTDTQYF. The DNA for the CDR3 is TGTGCCAGCAGCCAATCTAGGATCGGGGGGACAGATACGCAGTATTTT.

V is TRBV5-1 and J is TRBJ2-1; the D gene is possibly TRBD2 (6 bases). Trimming cost V 5 bases and J 3 bases, with 12 bases left between them. The V gene's germline CDR1 is SGHRS and CDR2 YFSETQ. This CDR3 region has 14 residues. CDR3 DNA: TGCGCCAGCAGTACTGCGGGGAACTACAATGAGCAGTTCTTC. This codes for CASSTAGNYNEQFF.